A selection of T cell receptor beta chains follows, all from one sample in a study of shared T cell receptors in the human thymus. TCRdb's copy holds only in-frame clones and misses some; the assay was immunoSEQ multiplex PCR. The sample yields about 380,000 clones, over 90% seen once. What was sequenced was thymocytes. These receptors all stem from a human donor. The CDR3 runs from the conserved cysteine through the conserved F or W. The D gene is left open where the match is weak. Clone size appears in some rows only: once, few, many, or a class for an expanded clone.

>TRBV19|NA|TRBJ2-7|TRBD2
TGTGCCAGTAGACTAGCGGGAGATTCCTACGAGCAGTACTTC
CASRLAGDSYEQYF
>TRBV11-2|once|TRBJ1-2|NA
TGTGCCAGCAGCTTAGGGGGTCCCACCTTCTATGGCTACACCTTC
CASSLGGPTFYGYTF
>TRBV15|NA|TRBJ1-4|NA
TGTGCCACCAGCAGAGATAGCCCGGCTAAGAATGAAAAACTGTTTTTT
CATSRDSPAKNEKLFF
>TRBV5-1|NA|TRBJ2-2|NA
TGCGCCAGCAGCCCGCCATCGGGCACCGGGGAGCTGTTTTTT
CASSPPSGTGELFF
>TRBV15|NA|TRBJ2-1|TRBD1
TGTGCCACCAGCAGAGATCTCGTCAGGGGGCGAATCTACAATGAGCAGTTCTTC
CATSRDLVRGRIYNEQFF
>TRBV5-4|NA|TRBJ2-3|TRBD2
TGTGCCAGCAGTTTCCCAACACGACTAGCGGATCACACAGATACGCAGTATTTT
CASSFPTRLADHTDTQYF
>TRBV5-4|NA|TRBJ2-1|TRBD2
TGTGCCAGCAGTTCCTTCGGGACTAGATATGAGCAGTTCTTC
CASSSFGTRYEQFF
>TRBV10-3|once|TRBJ1-2|TRBD1
TGTGCCATCAGCCGAAAAAAGGGGGCGAGCGACTATGGCTACACCTTC
CAISRKKGASDYGYTF
>TRBV10-3|few|TRBJ1-2|TRBD1
TGTGCCATCAAAGGTTCGACAGGGATACGGCTAACCTTC
CAIKGSTGIRLTF
>TRBV19|NA|TRBJ2-3|TRBD2
TGTGCCAGTAGTCGCAGGACCGGGACTAGCGGGACAGATACGCAGTATTTT
CASSRRTGTSGTDTQYF
>TRBV19|NA|TRBJ2-5|TRBD2
TGTGCCAGTAGCGGCCCCCCGATGACTAGCGGGAGGCACAAGACCCAGTACTTC
CASSGPPMTSGRHKTQYF
>TRBV4-3|NA|TRBJ2-1|TRBD2
TGCGCCAGCAGCCTAGGCGGGGGCGACACTAGCGGAAGACCCGAGCAGTTCTTC
CASSLGGGDTSGRPEQFF
>TRBV7-2|NA|TRBJ2-1|NA
TGTGCCAGCAGCTTAAGGACCCTAATGAGCTCCTACAATGAGCAGTTCTTC
CASSLRTLMSSYNEQFF
>TRBV14|NA|TRBJ2-7|TRBD2
TGTGCCAGCAGCCCCAGCGGGAGGGGGACCTACGAGCAGTACTTC
CASSPSGRGTYEQYF
>TRBV15|NA|TRBJ1-2|NA
TGTGCCACCAGCAGGGGATTCATGGCTCTCCGTGCGGGCTACACCTTC
CATSRGFMALRAGYTF
>TRBV29-1|NA|TRBJ2-3|TRBD1
TGCAGCTCACAGGGGGCGAGATCCACAGATACGCAGTATTTT
CSSQGARSTDTQYF
>TRBV30|NA|TRBJ2-1|NA
TGTGCCTGGAGTGCCCCGGTGCCCAATGAGCAGTTCTTC
CAWSAPVPNEQFF
>TRBV9|NA|TRBJ1-3|NA
TGTGCCAGCAGCGGGAACGGGGACACCTTATCCTCTGGAAACACCATATATTTT
CASSGNGDTLSSGNTIYF
>TRBV7-6|NA|TRBJ2-3|TRBD2
TGTGCCAGCAGCTTGATCGGGACTAGTAGCACAGATACGCAGTATTTT
CASSLIGTSSTDTQYF
>TRBV28|NA|TRBJ1-3|NA
TGTGCCAGCAGTTTAGGGAGAAACACCATATATTTT
CASSLGRNTIYF
>TRBV11-2|NA|TRBJ1-4|NA
TGTGCCAGCAGCCCCGTCGGGGGGACTGAAAAACTGTTTTTT
CASSPVGGTEKLFF
>TRBV7-8|NA|TRBJ2-1|TRBD2
TGTGCCAGCAGCTTAGTCGCGGCTAGCGGGAGGACTACGTACTCCTACAATGAGCAGTTCTTC
CASSLVAASGRTTYSYNEQFF
>TRBV6-6|NA|TRBJ1-4|NA
TGTGCCAGCAGTTACTCATATGACAGAACAAATGAAAAACTGTTTTTT
CASSYSYDRTNEKLFF
>TRBV4-2|once|TRBJ2-7|TRBD2
TGTGCCAGCAGCCACGGGACTAGCGGGATAAACGAGCAGTACTTC
CASSHGTSGINEQYF
>TRBV11-3|once|TRBJ2-2|TRBD2
TGTGCCAGCAGCTTAAAAGCGGGAGGGCCGCGTACCGGGGAGCTGTTTTTT
CASSLKAGGPRTGELFF
>TRBV27|NA|TRBJ1-4|NA
TGTGCCAGCAGTTCCACAGAAGTAACTAATGAAAAACTGTTTTTT
CASSSTEVTNEKLFF
>TRBV7-4|NA|TRBJ2-7|NA
TGTGCCAGCAGCCCCAGGGGCTACGAGCAGTACTTC
CASSPRGYEQYF
>TRBV5-1|NA|TRBJ2-7|NA
TGCGCCAGCAGCTTGGATCCCCCCCACGAGCAGTACTTC
CASSLDPPHEQYF
>TRBV19|NA|TRBJ2-1|TRBD1
TGTGCCAGTAGCACCCTCGGGGACAGGGGCAATGAGCAGTTCTTC
CASSTLGDRGNEQFF
>TRBV14|once|TRBJ2-3|TRBD2
TGTGCCAGCAGCCCAAGCCGTCCCGGGACTAGCGGGAGTAGAGATACGCAGTATTTT
CASSPSRPGTSGSRDTQYF
>TRBV5-1|NA|TRBJ2-3|TRBD1
TGCGCCAGCAGCCCCCGACAGGGCCCGAGCACAGATACGCAGTATTTT
CASSPRQGPSTDTQYF
>TRBV6-5|NA|TRBJ2-1|TRBD1
TGTGCCAGCAGACCCGGGACAGGGTACAATGAGCAGTTCTTC
CASRPGTGYNEQFF
>TRBV28|NA|TRBJ1-5|TRBD1
TGTGCCAGCAGTAGAAGAGCAACAGGGGGCGCGGACAATCAGCCCCAGCATTTT
CASSRRATGGADNQPQHF
>TRBV28|NA|TRBJ1-5|NA
TGTGCCAGCAGTTCCCGCGTGTCAGGACATAGCAATCAGCCCCAGCATTTT
CASSSRVSGHSNQPQHF
>TRBV27|NA|TRBJ2-2|NA
TGTGCCAGCAGTCGAAACGGGGGGCAAGTTAACGGGGAGCTGTTTTTT
CASSRNGGQVNGELFF
>TRBV5-5|NA|TRBJ2-7|NA
TGTGCCAGCAGCTTACGGGACGAGCAGTACTTC
CASSLRDEQYF
>TRBV28|NA|TRBJ2-5|NA
TGTGCCTTCGAGGGGGATTTTCAAGAGACCCAGTACTTC
CAFEGDFQETQYF
>TRBV6-1|NA|TRBJ1-2|NA
TGTGCCAGCAGCCAAACAGGGTGGTATGGCTACACCTTC
CASSQTGWYGYTF
>TRBV28|NA|TRBJ1-1|NA
TGTGCCAGCAGTCTCCGGACAGCGCGGCTAAACACTGAAGCTTTCTTT
CASSLRTARLNTEAFF
>TRBV9|once|TRBJ2-7|NA
TGTGCCAGCAGCGTAGGTAAGGAATCGGGACTGCAATCCTACGAGCAGTACTTC
CASSVGKESGLQSYEQYF
>TRBV6-6|NA|TRBJ1-4|NA
TGTGCCAGCAGTCCCCGGCGTGCAACTAATGAAAAACTGTTTTTT
CASSPRRATNEKLFF
>TRBV19|NA|TRBJ1-4|NA
TGTGCCAGCCGAGGGGAAACGGGGAGGCAAAAACTGTTTTTT
CASRGETGRQKLFF
>TRBV27|NA|TRBJ2-7|NA
TGTGCCAGCAGTTTTGGGCCGCTCCTCTACGAGCAGTACTTC
CASSFGPLLYEQYF
>TRBV9|NA|TRBJ2-3|TRBD2
TGTGCCAGCAGCGTAGATAATCGGGGGGGCACAGATACGCAGTATTTT
CASSVDNRGGTDTQYF
>TRBV2|NA|TRBJ1-2|NA
TGTGCCAGCAGTGACAGGCAGGGAACACATCTGCGCTATGGCTACACCTTC
CASSDRQGTHLRYGYTF
>TRBV5-4|NA|TRBJ2-7|NA
TGTGCCAGCAGTCCCGGGTCCAGACCCCCCTACGAGCAGTACTTC
CASSPGSRPPYEQYF
>TRBV28|NA|TRBJ2-7|NA
TGTGCCAGCAGCCAGTACGAGCAGTACTTC
CASSQYEQYF
>TRBV7-6|NA|TRBJ1-1|NA
TGTGCCAGCAGCTTAGTTAGTGGGGAAGCTTTCTTT
CASSLVSGEAFF
>TRBV14|NA|TRBJ2-7|NA
TGTGCCAGCAGCCAAGGGCGGGATCGCGAGAAGCACTTC
CASSQGRDREKHF
>TRBV28|NA|TRBJ2-6|NA
TGTGCCAGCAGGCCGACTAGGCCCGGGGCCAACGTCCTGACTTTC
CASRPTRPGANVLTF
>TRBV28|NA|TRBJ2-1|NA
TGTGCCAGCAGTTTCTGTAGGGGGTACAATGAGCAGTTCTTC
CASSFCRGYNEQFF
>TRBV5-1|NA|TRBJ2-7|NA
TGCGCCAGCAGCACCCCGGGGGTTAACGAGCAGTACTTC
CASSTPGVNEQYF
>TRBV5-4|few|TRBJ2-1|TRBD2
TGTGCCAGCAGCTCGCTAGCGGGAGGGCCGCGGGAGCAGTTCTTC
CASSSLAGGPREQFF
>TRBV5-6|NA|TRBJ2-5|NA
TGTGCCAGCAGCAAACTTAGCGGAAACCTTCAAGAGACCCAGTACTTC
CASSKLSGNLQETQYF
>TRBV28|NA|TRBJ2-3|TRBD1
TGTGCCAGCACACGGACAGGTCCCACAGATACGCAGTATTTT
CASTRTGPTDTQYF
>TRBV6-1|NA|TRBJ2-7|TRBD1
TGTGCCAGCAGGACAACCGGGACAGGGCGGTACGAGCAGTACTTC
CASRTTGTGRYEQYF